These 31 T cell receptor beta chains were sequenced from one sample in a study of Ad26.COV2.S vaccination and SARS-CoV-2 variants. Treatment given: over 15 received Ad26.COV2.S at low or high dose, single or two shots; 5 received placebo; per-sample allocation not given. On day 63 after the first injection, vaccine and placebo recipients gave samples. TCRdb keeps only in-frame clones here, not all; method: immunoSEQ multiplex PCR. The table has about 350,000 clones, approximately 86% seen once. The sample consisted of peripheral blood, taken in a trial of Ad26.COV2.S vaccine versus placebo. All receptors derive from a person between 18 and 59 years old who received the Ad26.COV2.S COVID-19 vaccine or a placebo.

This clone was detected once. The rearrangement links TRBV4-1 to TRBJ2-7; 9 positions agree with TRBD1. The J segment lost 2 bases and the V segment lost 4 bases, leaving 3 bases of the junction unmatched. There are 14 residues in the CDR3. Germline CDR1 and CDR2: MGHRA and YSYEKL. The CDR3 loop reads CASSLGTGTYEQYF. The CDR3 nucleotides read TGCGCCAGCAGCCTCGGGACAGGGACCTACGAGCAGTACTTC.

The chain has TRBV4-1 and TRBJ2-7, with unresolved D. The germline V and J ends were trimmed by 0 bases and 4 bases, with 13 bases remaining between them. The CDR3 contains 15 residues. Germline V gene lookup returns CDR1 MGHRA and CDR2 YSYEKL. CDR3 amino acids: CASSQERSTEYEQYF. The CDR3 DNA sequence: TGCGCCAGCAGCCAAGAGCGATCTACGGAATACGAGCAGTACTTC.

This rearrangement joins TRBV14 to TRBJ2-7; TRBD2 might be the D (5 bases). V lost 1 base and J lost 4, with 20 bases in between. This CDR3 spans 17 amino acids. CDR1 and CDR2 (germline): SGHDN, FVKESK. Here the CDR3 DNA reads TGTGCCAGCAGCCAAGGCTTTCCAGGAGGAGCCCGATACGAGCAGTACTTC. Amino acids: CASSQGFPGGARYEQYF. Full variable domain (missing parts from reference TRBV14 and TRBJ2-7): EAGVTQFPSHSVIEKGQTVTLRCDPISGHDNLYWYRRVMGKEIKFLLHFVKESKQDESGMPNNRFLAERTGGTYSTLKVQPAELEDSGVYFCASSQGFPGGARYEQYFGPGTRLTVT.

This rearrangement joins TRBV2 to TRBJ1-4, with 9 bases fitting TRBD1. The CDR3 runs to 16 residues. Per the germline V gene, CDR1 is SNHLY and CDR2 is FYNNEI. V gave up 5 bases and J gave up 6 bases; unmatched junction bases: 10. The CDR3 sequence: CASSPPGQGTHEKLFF. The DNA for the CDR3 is TGTGCCAGCAGTCCCCCGGGACAGGGCACCCATGAAAAACTGTTTTTT. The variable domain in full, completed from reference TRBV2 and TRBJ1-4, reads EPEVTQTPSHQVTQMGQEVILRCVPISNHLYFYWYRQILGQKVEFLVSFYNNEISEKSEIFDDQFSVERPDGSNFTLKIRSTKLEDSAMYFCASSPPGQGTHEKLFFGSGTQLSVL.

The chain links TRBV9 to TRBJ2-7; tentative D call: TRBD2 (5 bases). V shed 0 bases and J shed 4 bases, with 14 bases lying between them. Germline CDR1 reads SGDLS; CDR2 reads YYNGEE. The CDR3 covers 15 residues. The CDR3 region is CASSVGGPEGYEQYF. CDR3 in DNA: TGTGCCAGCAGCGTAGGAGGGCCCGAAGGATACGAGCAGTACTTC.

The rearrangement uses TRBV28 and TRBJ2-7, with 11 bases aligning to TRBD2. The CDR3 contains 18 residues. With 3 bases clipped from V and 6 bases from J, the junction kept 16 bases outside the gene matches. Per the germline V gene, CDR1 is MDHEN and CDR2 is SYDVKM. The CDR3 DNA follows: TGTGCCAGCAGTTTTCTTCTAGCGGGAGGTAAGACTACTGGCGAGCAGTACTTC. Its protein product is CASSFLLAGGKTTGEQYF.

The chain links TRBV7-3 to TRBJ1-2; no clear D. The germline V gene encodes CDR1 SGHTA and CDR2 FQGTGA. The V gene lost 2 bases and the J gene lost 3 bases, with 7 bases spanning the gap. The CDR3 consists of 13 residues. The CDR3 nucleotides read TGTGCCAGCAGCTTAGGTCAGGACTATGGCTACACCTTC. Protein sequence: CASSLGQDYGYTF. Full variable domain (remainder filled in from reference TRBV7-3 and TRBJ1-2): GAGVSQTPSNKVTEKGKYVELRCDPISGHTALYWYRQSLGQGPEFLIYFQGTGAADDSGLPNDRFFAVRPEGSVSTLKIQRTERGDSAVYLCASSLGQDYGYTFGSGTRLTVV.

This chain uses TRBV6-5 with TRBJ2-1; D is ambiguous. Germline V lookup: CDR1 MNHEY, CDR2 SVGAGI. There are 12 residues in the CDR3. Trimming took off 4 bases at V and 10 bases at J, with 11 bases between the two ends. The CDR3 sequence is CASSFAGTEQFF. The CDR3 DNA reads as TGTGCCAGCAGTTTTGCCGGAACCGAGCAGTTCTTC.

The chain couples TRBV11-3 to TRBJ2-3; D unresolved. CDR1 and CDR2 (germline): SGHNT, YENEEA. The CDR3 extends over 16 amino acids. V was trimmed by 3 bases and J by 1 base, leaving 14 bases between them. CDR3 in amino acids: CASSFGQTSGTDTQYF. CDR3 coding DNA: TGTGCCAGCAGCTTCGGCCAGACCAGCGGCACAGATACGCAGTATTTT. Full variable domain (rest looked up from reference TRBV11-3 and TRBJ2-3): EAGVVQSPRYKIIEKKQPVAFWCNPISGHNTLYWYLQNLGQGPELLIRYENEEAVDDSQLPKDRFSAERLKGVDSTLKIQPAELGDSAVYLCASSFGQTSGTDTQYFGPGTRLTVL.

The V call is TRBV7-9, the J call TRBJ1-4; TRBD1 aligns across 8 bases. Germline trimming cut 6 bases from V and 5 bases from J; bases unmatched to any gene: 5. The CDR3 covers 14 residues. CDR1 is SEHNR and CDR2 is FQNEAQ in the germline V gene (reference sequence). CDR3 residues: CASSLRTGNEKLFF. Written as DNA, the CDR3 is TGTGCCAGCAGTCTAAGGACAGGGAATGAAAAACTGTTTTTT. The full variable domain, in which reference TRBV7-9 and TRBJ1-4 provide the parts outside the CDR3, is DTGVSQNPRHKITKRGQNVTFRCDPISEHNRLYWYRQTLGQGPEFLTYFQNEAQLEKSRLLSDRFSAERPKGSFSTLEIQRTEQGDSAMYLCASSLRTGNEKLFFGSGTQLSVL.

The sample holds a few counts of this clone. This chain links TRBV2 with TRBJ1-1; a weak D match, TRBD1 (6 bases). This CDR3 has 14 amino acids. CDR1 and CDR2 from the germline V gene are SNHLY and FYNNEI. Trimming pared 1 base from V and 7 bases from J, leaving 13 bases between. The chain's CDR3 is CASSEGQGRFEAFF. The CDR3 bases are TGTGCCAGCAGTGAAGGGCAGGGGAGGTTTGAAGCTTTCTTT.

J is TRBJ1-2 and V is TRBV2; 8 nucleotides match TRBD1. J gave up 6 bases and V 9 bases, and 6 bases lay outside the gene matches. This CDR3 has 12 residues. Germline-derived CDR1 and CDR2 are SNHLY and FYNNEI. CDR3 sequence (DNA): TGTGCCAGTCAGGACAGGGTTAATGGCTACACCTTC. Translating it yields CASQDRVNGYTF.

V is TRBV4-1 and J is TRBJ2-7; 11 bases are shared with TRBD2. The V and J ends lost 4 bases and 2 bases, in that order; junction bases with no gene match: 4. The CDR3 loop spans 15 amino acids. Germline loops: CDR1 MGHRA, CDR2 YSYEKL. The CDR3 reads CASSRLTSGAYEQYF. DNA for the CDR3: TGCGCCAGCAGCCGATTGACTAGCGGGGCCTACGAGCAGTACTTC.

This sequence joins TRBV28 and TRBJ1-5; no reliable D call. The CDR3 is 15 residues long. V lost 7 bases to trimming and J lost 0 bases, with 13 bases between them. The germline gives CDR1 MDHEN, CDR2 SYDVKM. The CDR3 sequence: CASNQDSYSNQPQHF. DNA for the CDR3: TGTGCCAGCAACCAGGACTCTTATAGCAATCAGCCCCAGCATTTT. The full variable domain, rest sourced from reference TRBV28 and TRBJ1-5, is DVKVTQSSRYLVKRTGEKVFLECVQDMDHENMFWYRQDPGLGLRLIYFSYDVKMKEKGDIPEGYSVSREKKERFSLILESASTNQTSMYLCASNQDSYSNQPQHFGDGTRLSIL.

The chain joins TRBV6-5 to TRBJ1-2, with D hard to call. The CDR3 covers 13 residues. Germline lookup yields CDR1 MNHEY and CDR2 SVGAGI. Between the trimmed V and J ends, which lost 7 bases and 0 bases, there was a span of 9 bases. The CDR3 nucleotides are TGTGCCAGCAAGCCGGCCACTAACTATGGCTACACCTTC. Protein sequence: CASKPATNYGYTF.

Here the CDR3 reads CASSPGQYLNYGYTF. DNA of the CDR3: TGTGCCAGCAGCCCAGGACAGTATCTTAACTATGGCTACACCTTC. The V gene is TRBV9, the J gene TRBJ1-2, with D possibly TRBD1 on 6 matching bases. The CDR3 extends over 15 amino acids. V was shortened by 4 bases and J by 1 base, with 14 bases between the two germline ends. From germline, CDR1 is SGDLS and CDR2 YYNGEE.

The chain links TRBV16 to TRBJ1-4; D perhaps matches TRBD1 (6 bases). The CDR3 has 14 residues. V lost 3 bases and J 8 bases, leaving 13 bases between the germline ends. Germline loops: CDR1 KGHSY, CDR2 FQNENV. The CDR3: CASSQQGLEEKLFF. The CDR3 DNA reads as TGTGCCAGCAGCCAGCAGGGGTTGGAAGAAAAACTGTTTTTT. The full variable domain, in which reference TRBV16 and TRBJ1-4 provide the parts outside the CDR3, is GEEVAQTPKHLVRGEGQKAKLYCAPIKGHSYVFWYQQVLKNEFKFLISFQNENVFDETGMPKERFSAKCLPNSPCSLEIQATKLEDSAVYFCASSQQGLEEKLFFGSGTQLSVL.

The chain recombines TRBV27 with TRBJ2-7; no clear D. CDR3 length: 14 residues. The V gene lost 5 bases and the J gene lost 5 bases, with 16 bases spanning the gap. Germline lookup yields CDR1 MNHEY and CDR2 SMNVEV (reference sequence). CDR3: CASSPDLSPHEQYF. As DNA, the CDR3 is TGTGCCAGCAGTCCCGATCTTTCTCCCCACGAGCAGTACTTC.

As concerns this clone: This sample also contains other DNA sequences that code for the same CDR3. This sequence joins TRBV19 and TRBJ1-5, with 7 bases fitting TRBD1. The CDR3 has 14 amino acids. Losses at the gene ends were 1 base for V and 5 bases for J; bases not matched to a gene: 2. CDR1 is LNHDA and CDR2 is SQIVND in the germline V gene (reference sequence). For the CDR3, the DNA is TGTGCCAGTAGTATAGTCACAGGGGATCAGCCCCAGCATTTT. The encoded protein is CASSIVTGDQPQHF.

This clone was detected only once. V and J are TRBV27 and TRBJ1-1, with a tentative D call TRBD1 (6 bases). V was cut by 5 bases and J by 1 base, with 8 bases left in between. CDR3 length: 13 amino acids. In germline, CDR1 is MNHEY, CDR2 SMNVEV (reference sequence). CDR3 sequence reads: CASSKTGNTEAFF. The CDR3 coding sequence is TGTGCCAGCAGTAAGACAGGGAACACTGAAGCTTTCTTT.

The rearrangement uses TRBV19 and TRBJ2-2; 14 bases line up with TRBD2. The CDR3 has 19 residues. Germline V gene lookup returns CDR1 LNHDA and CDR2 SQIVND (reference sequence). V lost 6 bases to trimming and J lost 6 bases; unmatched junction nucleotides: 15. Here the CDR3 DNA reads TGTGCCAGTAGCACATACCCCCGCCGGACTAGCGGGGGGCCCGGGGAGCTGTTTTTT. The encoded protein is CASSTYPRRTSGGPGELFF.

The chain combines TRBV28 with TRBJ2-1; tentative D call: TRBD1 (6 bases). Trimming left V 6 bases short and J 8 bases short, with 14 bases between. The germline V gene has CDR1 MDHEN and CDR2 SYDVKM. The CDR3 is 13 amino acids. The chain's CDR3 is CASRPRGGDEQFF. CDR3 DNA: TGTGCCAGCAGACCCCGAGGGGGAGATGAGCAGTTCTTC.

The CDR3, as DNA: TGTGCCAGCAGCCAGAGATGGGAAACAGGGAACACTGAAGCTTTCTTT. Protein: CASSQRWETGNTEAFF. The chain is built from TRBV14 and TRBJ1-1, with D possibly TRBD1 on 5 matching bases. The CDR3 is made up of 16 amino acids. The V gene's germline CDR1 is SGHDN and CDR2 FVKESK. The V end lost 3 bases, the J end lost 1 base, and 15 bases lay between the germline ends.

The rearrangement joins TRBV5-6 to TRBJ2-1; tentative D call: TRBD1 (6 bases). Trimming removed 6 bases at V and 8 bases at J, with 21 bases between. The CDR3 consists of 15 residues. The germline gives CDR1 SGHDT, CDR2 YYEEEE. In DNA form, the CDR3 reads TGTGCCAGCAACAACTTTCAGGGGTTTACGGATGAGCAGTTCTTC. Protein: CASNNFQGFTDEQFF.

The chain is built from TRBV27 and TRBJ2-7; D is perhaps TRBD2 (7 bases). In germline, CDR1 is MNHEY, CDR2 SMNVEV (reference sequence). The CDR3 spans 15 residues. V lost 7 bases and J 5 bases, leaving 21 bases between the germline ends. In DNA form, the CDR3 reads TGTGCCAGCAAAAATGAGGCTTGGGGGGGCCACGAGCAGTACTTC. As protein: CASKNEAWGGHEQYF.

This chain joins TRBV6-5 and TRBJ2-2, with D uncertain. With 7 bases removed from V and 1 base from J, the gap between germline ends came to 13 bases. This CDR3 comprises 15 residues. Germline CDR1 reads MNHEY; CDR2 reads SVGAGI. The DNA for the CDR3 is TGTGCCAGCACTGGCCCACCACAGAACACCGGGGAGCTGTTTTTT. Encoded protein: CASTGPPQNTGELFF.

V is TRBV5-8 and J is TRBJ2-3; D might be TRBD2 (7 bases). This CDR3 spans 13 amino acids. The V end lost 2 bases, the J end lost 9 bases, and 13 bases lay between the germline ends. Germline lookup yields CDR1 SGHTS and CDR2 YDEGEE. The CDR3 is CASSLQGGKTQYF. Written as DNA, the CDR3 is TGTGCCAGCAGCTTACAGGGAGGGAAGACGCAGTATTTT.

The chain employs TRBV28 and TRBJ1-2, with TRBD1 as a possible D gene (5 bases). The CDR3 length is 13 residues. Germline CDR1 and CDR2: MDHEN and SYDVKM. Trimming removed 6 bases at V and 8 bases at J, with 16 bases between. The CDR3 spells CASSLLGGEGYTF. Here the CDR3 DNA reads TGTGCCAGCAGCCTCCTCGGGGGTGAAGGCTACACCTTC.

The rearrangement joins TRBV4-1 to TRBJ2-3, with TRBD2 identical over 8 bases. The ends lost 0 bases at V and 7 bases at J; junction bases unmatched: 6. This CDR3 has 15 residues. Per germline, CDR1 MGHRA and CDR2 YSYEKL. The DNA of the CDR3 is TGCGCCAGCAGCCAAGACGGGCGGGAGGCCAATACGCAGTATTTT. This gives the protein CASSQDGREANTQYF.

CDR3 protein: CASSSRRDTQYF. CDR3 DNA sequence: TGTGCCAGCAGCTCCCGCCGGGATACGCAGTATTTT. V usage is TRBV7-9 and J usage is TRBJ2-3; D unresolved. Trimming took off 4 bases at V and 6 bases at J, with 8 bases between the two ends. The CDR3 is 12 residues long. Germline V lookup: CDR1 SEHNR, CDR2 FQNEAQ (reference sequence).

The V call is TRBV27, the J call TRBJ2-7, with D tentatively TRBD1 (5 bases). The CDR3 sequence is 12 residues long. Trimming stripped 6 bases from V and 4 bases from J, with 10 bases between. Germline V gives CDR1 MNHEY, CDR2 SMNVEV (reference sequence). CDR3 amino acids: CASRSSGYEQYF. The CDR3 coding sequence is TGTGCCAGCAGATCCTCAGGGTACGAGCAGTACTTC.